Sequencing of this TCR beta chain was carried out in a study of blood T cell repertoires in COVID-19 (dated by TCRdb to the early 2020s). Regarding the research as a whole: Collaborator samples came from the United States, Italy and Spain and covered acute and convalescent phases of COVID-19. The prospective study material was composed of cDNA or gDNA derived from T cells, B-cell-depleted T cells, or PBMCs. Subjects who had been exposed to COVID-19, were actively infected with it, or had recovered from it provided the deeply sampled blood TCRbeta repertoires that made up the dataset. The repertoires were released in a freely available public database intended as a resource for research on the immune response to SARS-CoV-2. The samples were drawn from the first 160 participants of the ongoing ImmuneRACE study and from over 950 subjects provided by 6 global collaborators. A de-identified subject ID, COVID-19 status, age in years and sex were almost always included in the sample metadata. HLA class I and class II types, where available, came from metadata supplied by the sample provider rather than from assay-based typing.

Summary of the overall study and its limitations: Clinical and demographic metadata were provided uncurated, with the amount varying by source and participant.

From a lookup of the germline V gene (reference sequence), CDR1 and CDR2 are MNHEY and SMNVEV. Including cysteine and phenylalanine, the CDR3 has 15 amino acids. Solely the CDR3 DNA is kept, with 45 bases framed from the first base. Between the V and J ends, shortened by 2 bases and 2 bases respectively, the junction contains 13 bases. TCRbeta CDR3 regions were amplified from genomic DNA by means of the immunoSEQ Assay, a bias-controlled multiplex PCR. Turning to the authors' computational methods: The number of nucleated cells in each sample was estimated by amplification of reference gene primers within the assay. Sequence reads were collapsed and filtered to measure the absolute abundance of every unique TCRbeta CDR3 rearrangement. For each sample, productive Simpson clonality was calculated as the square root of Simpson's diversity index over productive rearrangements. TCRdb's version of the immuneACCESS table is confined to in-frame rearrangements and falls short of the full clone set. An unresolved V gene accounts for under half of the shortfall where checked; the remainder is of unknown origin. From that table come the V and J calls and clone size; the DNA was used to work out D and trimming. The sample includes 200,000 to 250,000 clones, with roughly 84% observed a single time. Of the sample, approximately 6.2% is held by the ten largest clones.

This clone has a handful of counts. What this receptor recognizes is not known. No base quality information exists; no much larger clone differs at one position. Participants in the prospective study were aged roughly 18 to 100 years, lived in about two dozen United States geographic areas, and enrolled through a virtual design. Cohort assignment in the prospective study relied on participant-reported clinical history from a screening survey and a study questionnaire. Recovered participants in ImmuneRACE Cohort 3 were defined as having two consecutive negative NP/OP PCR tests, clearance from a healthcare professional, or resolution of symptoms. In the prospective study, whole blood, serum and a nasopharyngeal or oropharyngeal swab were collected from each participant by mobile phlebotomists. Additional blood draws and questionnaires over an approximately two-month period could optionally be provided by prospective study participants. Before DNA extraction, blood samples from the prospective study were shipped at room temperature or frozen.

The sequencing sample was made of PBMCs or T cells enriched from blood (not recorded which). The TCR comes from a woman between 40 and 50 years old who had recovered from COVID-19. The chain joins TRBV27 to TRBJ2-7; the best D guess is TRBD2, with 6 bases matching. The bases read TGTGCCAGCAGTTTAAAGGGGCGGGGACCCTACGAGCAGTACTTC. This translates into CASSLKGRGPYEQYF.